This passage covers 12 T cell receptor beta chains from one sample sequenced in a study of blood T cell repertoires in COVID-19. Sequencing used immunoSEQ multiplex PCR; TCRdb keeps in-frame clones, though not all of them. The table includes 50,000 or so clones, about 84% detected once. Sequenced material: peripheral blood. These receptors were collected from a woman aged 55-69 years with acute or convalescent COVID-19.

The V and J genes are TRBV28 and TRBJ1-6, with TRBD1 matching 7 bases. This CDR3 has 14 amino acids. Looked up from germline, CDR1 is MDHEN and CDR2 is SYDVKM. Trimming at V came to 3 bases and at J to 7 bases, leaving 3 bases not matched to a gene. The chain's CDR3 is CASSFRDRNSPLHF. CDR3 nucleotide sequence: TGTGCCAGCAGTTTCAGGGACAGAAATTCACCCCTCCACTTT.

The chain has TRBV5-1 and TRBJ1-4; TRBD1 agrees at 11 bases. CDR1 is SGHRS, CDR2 YFSETQ, per germline. The V segment lost 3 bases and the J segment 8 bases; nucleotides outside the gene matches: 6. The CDR3 runs to 15 residues. CDR3 coding DNA: TGCGCCAGCAGCTCGACCGGGACAGGGGGAGAAAAACTGTTTTTT. Residues: CASSSTGTGGEKLFF. Full variable domain (outside the CDR3, taken from reference TRBV5-1 and TRBJ1-4): KAGVTQTPRYLIKTRGQQVTLSCSPISGHRSVSWYQQTPGQGLQFLFEYFSETQRNKGNFPGRFSGRQFSNSRSEMNVSTLELGDSALYLCASSSTGTGGEKLFFGSGTQLSVL.

The CDR3 DNA reads as TGTGCCAGTAGTACCTTGGAAGGGGGTGGTATAGCTTTCTTT. It translates to CASSTLEGGGIAFF. The chain uses TRBV19 and TRBJ1-1; TRBD1 is a possible D gene (6 bases). This CDR3 region has 14 residues. Germline CDR1 and CDR2: LNHDA and SQIVND (reference sequence). Trimming cost V 4 bases and J 10 bases, with 19 bases left between them.

The chain has TRBV7-3 and TRBJ1-2; no firm D call. Germline CDR1 SGHTA, CDR2 FQGTGA. Trimming shortened V by 7 bases and J by 8 bases, and 20 bases separated the two germline ends. The CDR3 extends over 14 amino acids. CDR3 region: CASNQYGLLRGYTF. The CDR3 DNA reads as TGTGCCAGCAACCAGTATGGACTGCTTAGAGGCTACACCTTC.

The chain recombines TRBV7-7 with TRBJ2-2; 12 nucleotides match TRBD2. V gave up 5 bases and J gave up 8 bases; unmatched junction bases: 3. The germline CDR1 and CDR2 sequences are SSHAT and FNYEAQ (reference sequence). The CDR3 runs to 14 residues. The CDR3 sequence: CASSNGLAGGELFF. The CDR3 nucleotides read TGTGCCAGCAGCAATGGACTAGCGGGAGGGGAGCTGTTTTTT. The whole variable domain, filled in from reference TRBV7-7 and TRBJ2-2, reads GAGVSQSPRYKVTKRGQDVTLRCDPISSHATLYWYQQALGQGPEFLTYFNYEAQPDKSGLPSDRFSAERPEGSISTLTIQRTEQRDSAMYRCASSNGLAGGELFFGEGSRLTVL.

The rearrangement uses TRBV28 and TRBJ2-3, with TRBD2 matching over 12 bases. The trim removed 2 bases at V and 0 bases at J, leaving 9 bases unmatched. Germline V gene data show CDR1 as MDHEN and CDR2 as SYDVKM. This CDR3 contains 19 residues. The CDR3 protein is CASSLVRGLAGTSTDTQYF. CDR3 coding DNA: TGTGCCAGCAGTTTAGTTCGCGGACTAGCGGGGACTAGCACAGATACGCAGTATTTT.

The V gene is TRBV5-1, the J gene TRBJ1-2; D is possibly TRBD1 (5 bases). Germline values: CDR1 SGHRS, CDR2 YFSETQ. V lost 4 bases to trimming and J lost 4 bases, with 17 bases between them. The CDR3 has 15 amino acids. This CDR3 reads CASSGGDQGSYGYTF. CDR3 sequence (DNA): TGCGCCAGCAGCGGGGGGGATCAGGGATCCTATGGCTACACCTTC.

V and J are TRBV5-6 and TRBJ1-5; 8 nucleotides line up with TRBD1. CDR3 length: 16 amino acids. V lost 4 bases to trimming and J lost 3 bases; unmatched junction nucleotides: 9. CDR1 is SGHDT, CDR2 YYEEEE, per germline. The CDR3 reads CASSPGQGLPNQPQHF. CDR3 sequence (DNA): TGTGCCAGCAGCCCAGGACAGGGATTACCCAATCAGCCCCAGCATTTT.

This sequence joins TRBV5-1 and TRBJ1-2, with TRBD1 matching over 12 bases. This CDR3 is built from 19 residues. V lost 7 bases to trimming and J lost 0 bases; unmatched junction nucleotides: 16. Looked up from germline, CDR1 is SGHRS and CDR2 is YFSETQ. CDR3 amino acids: CASAHGGTGGAGANYGYTF. The DNA of the CDR3 is TGCGCCAGCGCCCACGGGGGGACAGGGGGCGCTGGGGCTAACTATGGCTACACCTTC.

The J gene is TRBJ2-3, the V gene TRBV9, with 8 bases that match TRBD2. J lost 0 bases, V lost 3 bases, and 6 bases had no gene match. The length of the CDR3 is 16 residues. Germline V lookup: CDR1 SGDLS, CDR2 YYNGEE. In nucleotides, the CDR3 is TGTGCCAGCAGCGCGTTAGCGGGGTTTAGCACAGATACGCAGTATTTT. It is translated as CASSALAGFSTDTQYF.

The chain uses TRBV15 and TRBJ2-5; 10 nucleotides match TRBD2. Per the germline V gene, CDR1 is LNHNV and CDR2 is YYDKDF (reference sequence). This CDR3 spans 15 amino acids. The V segment lost 3 bases and the J segment 5 bases; nucleotides outside the gene matches: 6. This CDR3 reads CATSSSSGSSETQYF. CDR3 DNA: TGTGCCACCAGCAGCTCTAGCGGGAGCTCGGAGACCCAGTACTTC.

This chain uses TRBV28 with TRBJ1-5, with unresolved D. Germline V gene lookup returns CDR1 MDHEN and CDR2 SYDVKM. The CDR3 spans 15 residues. V lost 9 bases and J 0 bases, leaving 15 bases between the germline ends. CDR3: CASSHGGSSNQPQHF. The DNA for the CDR3 is TGTGCCAGTTCTCATGGTGGGAGTAGCAATCAGCCCCAGCATTTT.